This T cell receptor beta chain was recorded in a study of blood T cell repertoires in COVID-19. Looking at the study overall: T cells, B-cell-depleted T cells, or PBMCs provided the cDNA or gDNA that served as material.

Per the study methods: Scientists estimated how many nucleated cells there were by amplifying reference gene primers. Generated by immunoSEQ multiplex PCR, the TCRdb table keeps only in-frame clones and is missing some. Clone size and the V and J calls come from that table; the DNA yielded D and trimming. Of 360,000 or so clones in the sample, about 88% were seen once. The J segment lost 0 bases and the V segment lost 5 bases, leaving 5 bases of the junction unmatched. CDR1 and CDR2 from the germline V gene are GTSNPN and SVGIG (reference sequence). This CDR3 region has 15 residues. Among Cohort 3 donors, those recovered had two negative PCRs, clearance, or symptom resolution.

Material: PBMCs or T cells enriched from blood (not recorded which). The TCR comes from a woman in her thirties who had recovered from COVID-19. This chain uses TRBV30 with TRBJ1-5; 9 nucleotides align to TRBD1. The CDR3 bases are TGTGCCTGGGCAGGGACAGGGAATAGCAATCAGCCCCAGCATTTT. This gives the protein CAWAGTGNSNQPQHF.